These 15 T cell receptor beta chains were all obtained from the same sample, sequenced in a study of T cells expressing NK-cell markers. TCRdb re-called the 5' RACE reads and gives one entry per CDR3 protein, without DNA. Found here are fewer than 400,000 distinct CDR3 sequences; the top ten clones hold about 11%. Sequenced: blood T cells: a sorted CD56 or NKG2C T cell subset, CD4+ or CD8+ T cells, or bulk PBMC T cells (not recorded which). The origin of the receptors is a woman in her 50s in good health.

The chain has TRBV11-2 and TRBJ1-6; TCRdb's assignment of TRBD1 cannot be checked, as there is no DNA. CDR1 is SGHAT, CDR2 FQNNGV, per germline. The CDR3 spans 13 residues. This chain's CDR3 is CASSEGPLLSLHF.

The chain is built from TRBV14 and TRBJ2-1; the D call from TCRdb, TRBD2, cannot be confirmed without DNA. There are 15 residues in the CDR3. From germline, CDR1 is SGHDN and CDR2 FVKESK. The CDR3 sequence is CASTEVGGPVNEQFF.

The gene calls are TRBV5-1 and TRBJ2-7; TCRdb names TRBD2, which stays unverified in the absence of DNA. The CDR3 consists of 16 residues. The germline V gene encodes CDR1 SGHRS and CDR2 YFSETQ. CDR3 loop: CASSLVGTSGKYEQYF.

The chain couples TRBV15 to TRBJ2-7; TCRdb names TRBD1, which stays unverified in the absence of DNA. This CDR3 region has 16 residues. The germline CDR1 and CDR2 sequences are LNHNV and YYDKDF (reference sequence). CDR3: CATSRFSGGPRREQYF.

The chain carries TRBV7-9 and TRBJ2-2; TCRdb returns TRBD2, unconfirmable since there is no DNA. From germline, CDR1 is SEHNR and CDR2 FQNEAQ (reference sequence). The CDR3 runs 18 residues. CDR3 sequence: CASSSRLAGPDNTGELFF.

This chain uses TRBV29-1 with TRBJ2-5. This CDR3 is built from 12 residues. The V gene's germline CDR1 is SQVTM and CDR2 ANQGSEA. The CDR3 loop is CSAELGQETQYF.

This chain joins TRBV20-1 and TRBJ2-3. This CDR3 is built from 16 residues. Germline V gene sequence: CDR1 DFQATT, CDR2 SNEGSKA (reference sequence). CDR3: CSARDTRAESTDTQYF.

The genes are TRBV4-1 and TRBJ2-7; TCRdb outputs TRBD1, but without DNA this stays unchecked. The CDR3 spans 17 residues. Germline CDR1 and CDR2: MGHRA and YSYEKL. The CDR3 is CASSQGGGGLGSYEQYF.

V gene TRBV5-1 combines with J gene TRBJ2-3; TCRdb names TRBD2, which stays unverified in the absence of DNA. Germline assignment: CDR1 SGHRS and CDR2 YFSETQ. The CDR3 sequence is 15 residues long. The chain's CDR3 is CASSSLAGLGDTQYF. The full variable domain, with the rest looked up from reference TRBV5-1 and TRBJ2-3, is KAGVTQTPRYLIKTRGQQVTLSCSPISGHRSVSWYQQTPGQGLQFLFEYFSETQRNKGNFPGRFSGRQFSNSRSEMNVSTLELGDSALYLCASSSLAGLGDTQYFGPGTRLTVL.

This chain uses TRBV4-1 with TRBJ2-7; TCRdb picks TRBD2, but there is no DNA to check that call. Germline values: CDR1 MGHRA, CDR2 YSYEKL. This CDR3 is built from 14 residues. CDR3 sequence reads: CASSLSGIFYEQYF.

CDR3 in amino acids: CASSPLRGENSPLHF. The rearrangement links TRBV12-3 or TRBV12-4 to TRBJ1-6; TCRdb gives TRBD1 as the D gene, but with no DNA this cannot be confirmed. The CDR3 is 15 amino acids.

The chain combines TRBV9 with TRBJ2-7; the TRBD1 assignment by TCRdb is unverifiable without DNA. The CDR3 is made up of 13 amino acids. Germline assignment: CDR1 SGDLS and CDR2 YYNGEE. CDR3 residues: CASSWEGEGEQYF.

This sequence joins TRBV5-1 and TRBJ2-3; as DNA is missing, the TRBD2 call by TCRdb cannot be tested. There are 18 residues in the CDR3. CDR1 and CDR2 (germline): SGHRS, YFSETQ. The CDR3 protein is CASSLSRVARGDADTQYF. The complete variable domain, with remaining parts taken from reference TRBV5-1 and TRBJ2-3, reads KAGVTQTPRYLIKTRGQQVTLSCSPISGHRSVSWYQQTPGQGLQFLFEYFSETQRNKGNFPGRFSGRQFSNSRSEMNVSTLELGDSALYLCASSLSRVARGDADTQYFGPGTRLTVL.

The genes are TRBV20-1 and TRBJ2-7; checking the TCRdb D call of TRBD2 is not possible without DNA. CDR1 and CDR2 from the germline V gene are DFQATT and SNEGSKA (reference sequence). The CDR3 has 13 amino acids. The CDR3 reads CSALGPGSRGQYF.

The chain is built from TRBV5-1 and TRBJ2-3; the TRBD2 assignment by TCRdb is unverifiable without DNA. This CDR3 has 15 residues. Germline CDR1 SGHRS, CDR2 YFSETQ. CDR3 residues: CASGSGLGGTDTQYF.